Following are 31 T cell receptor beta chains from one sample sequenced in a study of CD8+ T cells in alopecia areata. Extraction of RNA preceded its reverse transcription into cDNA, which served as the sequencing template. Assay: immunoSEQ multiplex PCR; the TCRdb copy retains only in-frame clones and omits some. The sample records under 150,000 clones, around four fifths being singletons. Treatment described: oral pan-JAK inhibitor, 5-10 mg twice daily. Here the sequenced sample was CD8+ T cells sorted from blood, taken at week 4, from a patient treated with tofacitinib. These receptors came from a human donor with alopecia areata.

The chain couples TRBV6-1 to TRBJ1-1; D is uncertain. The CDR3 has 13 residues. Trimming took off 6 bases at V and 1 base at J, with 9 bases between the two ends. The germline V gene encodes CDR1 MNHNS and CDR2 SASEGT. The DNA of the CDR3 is TGTGCCAGCAGCCCAAGTGGGAACACTGAAGCTTTCTTT. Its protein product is CASSPSGNTEAFF.

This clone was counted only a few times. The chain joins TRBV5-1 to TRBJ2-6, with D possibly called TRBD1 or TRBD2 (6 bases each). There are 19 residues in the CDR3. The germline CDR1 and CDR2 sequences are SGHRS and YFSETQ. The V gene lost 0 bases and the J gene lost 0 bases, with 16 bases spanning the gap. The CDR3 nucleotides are TGCGCCAGCAGCTTGGATAGGGGGGCGACTCTCTCTGGGGCCAACGTCCTGACTTTC. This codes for CASSLDRGATLSGANVLTF.

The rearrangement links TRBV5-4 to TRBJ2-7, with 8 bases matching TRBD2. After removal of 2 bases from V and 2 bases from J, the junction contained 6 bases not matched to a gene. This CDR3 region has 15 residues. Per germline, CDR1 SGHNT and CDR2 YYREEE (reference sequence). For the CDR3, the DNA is TGTGCCAGCAGCTTCGGGGGGGCCCTCCCCTACGAGCAGTACTTC. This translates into CASSFGGALPYEQYF.

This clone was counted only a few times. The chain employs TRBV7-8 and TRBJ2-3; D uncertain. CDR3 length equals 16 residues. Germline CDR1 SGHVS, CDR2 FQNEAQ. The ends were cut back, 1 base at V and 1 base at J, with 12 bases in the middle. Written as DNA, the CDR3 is TGTGCCAGCAGCTTAGTGGGGATGGTAGGCACAGATACGCAGTATTTT. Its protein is CASSLVGMVGTDTQYF.

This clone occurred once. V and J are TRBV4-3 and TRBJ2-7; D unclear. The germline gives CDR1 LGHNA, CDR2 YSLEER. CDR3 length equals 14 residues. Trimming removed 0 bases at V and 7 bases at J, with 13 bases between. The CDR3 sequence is CASSQDNQYLEQYF. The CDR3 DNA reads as TGCGCCAGCAGCCAAGATAACCAGTATCTTGAGCAGTACTTC.

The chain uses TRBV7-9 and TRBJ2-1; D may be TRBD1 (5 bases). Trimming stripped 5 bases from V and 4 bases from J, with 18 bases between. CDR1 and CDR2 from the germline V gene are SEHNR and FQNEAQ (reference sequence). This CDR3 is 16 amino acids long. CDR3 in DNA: TGTGCCAGCAGCCCCTCCGAGTCGAAGGGGTACAATGAGCAGTTCTTC. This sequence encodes CASSPSESKGYNEQFF.

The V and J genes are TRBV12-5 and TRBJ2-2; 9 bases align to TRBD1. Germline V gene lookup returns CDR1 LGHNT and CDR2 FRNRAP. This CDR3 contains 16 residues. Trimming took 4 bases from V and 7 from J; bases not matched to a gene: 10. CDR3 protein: CASGYRDRAEIGELFF. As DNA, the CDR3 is TGTGCTAGTGGTTACCGGGACAGGGCAGAAATCGGGGAGCTGTTTTTT.

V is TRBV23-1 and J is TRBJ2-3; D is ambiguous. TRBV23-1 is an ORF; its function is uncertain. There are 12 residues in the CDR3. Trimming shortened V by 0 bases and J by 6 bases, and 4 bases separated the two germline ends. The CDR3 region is CASSQSGDTQYF. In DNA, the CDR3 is TGCGCCAGCAGTCAATCGGGGGATACGCAGTATTTT.

CDR3 region: CASSLGPRNEQFF. The CDR3 DNA follows: TGTGCCAGCAGCTTAGGCCCCCGAAATGAGCAGTTCTTC. This chain links TRBV11-2 with TRBJ2-1; D is uncertain. There are 13 residues in the CDR3. From germline, CDR1 is SGHAT and CDR2 FQNNGV. Between the trimmed V and J ends, which lost 1 base and 7 bases, there was a span of 8 bases. Filled out from reference TRBV11-2 and TRBJ2-1, the complete variable domain reads EAGVAQSPRYKIIEKRQSVAFWCNPISGHATLYWYQQILGQGPKLLIQFQNNGVVDDSQLPKDRFSAERLKGVDSTLKIQPAKLEDSAVYLCASSLGPRNEQFFGPGTRLTVL.

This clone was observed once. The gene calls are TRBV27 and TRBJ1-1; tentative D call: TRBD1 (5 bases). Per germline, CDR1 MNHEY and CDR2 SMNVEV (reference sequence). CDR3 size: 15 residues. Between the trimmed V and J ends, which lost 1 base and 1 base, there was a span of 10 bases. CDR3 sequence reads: CASSLFLGANTEAFF. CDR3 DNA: TGTGCCAGCAGTTTATTCTTAGGGGCGAACACTGAAGCTTTCTTT.

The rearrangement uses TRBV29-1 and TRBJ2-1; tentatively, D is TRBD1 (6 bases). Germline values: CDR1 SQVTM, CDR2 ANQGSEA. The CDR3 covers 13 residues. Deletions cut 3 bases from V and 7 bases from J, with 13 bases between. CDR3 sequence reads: CSVEITGKNEQFF. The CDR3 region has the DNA TGCAGCGTTGAGATCACAGGGAAGAATGAGCAGTTCTTC.

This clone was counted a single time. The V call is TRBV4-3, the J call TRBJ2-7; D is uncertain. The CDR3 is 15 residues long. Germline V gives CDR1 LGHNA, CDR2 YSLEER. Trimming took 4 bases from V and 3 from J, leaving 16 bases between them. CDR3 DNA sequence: TGCGCCAGCAGCCTCACGACCAATACGGGCTACGAGCAGTACTTC. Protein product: CASSLTTNTGYEQYF.

The CDR3 is CASSFLAFKETQYF. In DNA, the CDR3 is TGTGCCAGCAGCTTTCTAGCGTTCAAAGAGACCCAGTACTTC. The chain couples TRBV7-9 to TRBJ2-5; D perhaps matches TRBD2 (6 bases). CDR1 is SEHNR and CDR2 is FQNEAQ in the germline V gene (reference sequence). The CDR3 is 14 residues long. Trimming removed 3 bases at V and 3 bases at J, with 11 bases between.

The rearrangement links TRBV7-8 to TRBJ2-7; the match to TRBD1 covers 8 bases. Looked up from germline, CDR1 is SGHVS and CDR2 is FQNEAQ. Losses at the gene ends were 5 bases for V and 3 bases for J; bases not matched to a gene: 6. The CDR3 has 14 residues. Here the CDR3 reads CASSPGTGNYEQYF. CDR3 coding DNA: TGTGCCAGCAGCCCGGGGACAGGTAACTACGAGCAGTACTTC.

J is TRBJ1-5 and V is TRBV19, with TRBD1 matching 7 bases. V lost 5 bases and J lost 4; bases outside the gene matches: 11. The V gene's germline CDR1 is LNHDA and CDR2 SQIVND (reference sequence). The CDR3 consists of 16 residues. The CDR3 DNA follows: TGTGCCAGTAGTCTGCTGTACGACAGGGAAAATCAGCCCCAGCATTTT. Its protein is CASSLLYDRENQPQHF.

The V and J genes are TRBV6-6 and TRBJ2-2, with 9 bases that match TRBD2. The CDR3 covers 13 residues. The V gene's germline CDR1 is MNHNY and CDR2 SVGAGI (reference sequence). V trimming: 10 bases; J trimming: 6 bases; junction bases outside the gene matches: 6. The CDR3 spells CAISRGGAGELFF. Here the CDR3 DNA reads TGTGCCATCTCCCGCGGGGGGGCCGGGGAGCTGTTTTTT.

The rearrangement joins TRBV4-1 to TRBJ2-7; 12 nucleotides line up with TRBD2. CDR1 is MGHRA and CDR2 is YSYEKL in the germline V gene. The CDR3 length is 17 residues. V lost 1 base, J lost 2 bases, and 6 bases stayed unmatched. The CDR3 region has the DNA TGCGCCAGCAGCCAAGGACTAGCGGGGGCCCTTACCTACGAGCAGTACTTC. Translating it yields CASSQGLAGALTYEQYF.

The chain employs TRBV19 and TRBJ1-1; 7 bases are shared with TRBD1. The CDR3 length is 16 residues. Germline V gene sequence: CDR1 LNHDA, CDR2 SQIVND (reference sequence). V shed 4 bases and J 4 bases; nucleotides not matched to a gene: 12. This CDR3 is CASSTRQGEMGTEAFF. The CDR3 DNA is TGTGCCAGTAGTACGAGACAGGGCGAGATGGGCACTGAAGCTTTCTTT.

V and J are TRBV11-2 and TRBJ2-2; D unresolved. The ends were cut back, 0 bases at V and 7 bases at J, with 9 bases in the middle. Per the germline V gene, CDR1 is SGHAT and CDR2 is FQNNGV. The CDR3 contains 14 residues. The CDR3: CASSLDGYGGELFF. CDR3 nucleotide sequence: TGTGCCAGCAGCTTAGACGGATACGGCGGGGAGCTGTTTTTT.

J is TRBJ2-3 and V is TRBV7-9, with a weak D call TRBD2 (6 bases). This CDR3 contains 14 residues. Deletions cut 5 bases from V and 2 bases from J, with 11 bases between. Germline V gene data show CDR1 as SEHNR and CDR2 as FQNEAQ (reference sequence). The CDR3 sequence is CASSGSGYTDTQYF. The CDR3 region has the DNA TGTGCCAGCAGCGGAAGCGGGTACACAGATACGCAGTATTTT. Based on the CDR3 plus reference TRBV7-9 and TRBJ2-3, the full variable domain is DTGVSQNPRHKITKRGQNVTFRCDPISEHNRLYWYRQTLGQGPEFLTYFQNEAQLEKSRLLSDRFSAERPKGSFSTLEIQRTEQGDSAMYLCASSGSGYTDTQYFGPGTRLTVL.

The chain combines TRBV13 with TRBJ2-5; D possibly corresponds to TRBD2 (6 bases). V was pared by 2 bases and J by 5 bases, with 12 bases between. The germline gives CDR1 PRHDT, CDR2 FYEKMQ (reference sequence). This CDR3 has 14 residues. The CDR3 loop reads CASSLTSRLETQYF. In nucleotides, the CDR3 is TGTGCCAGCAGCTTAACTAGCAGGTTGGAGACCCAGTACTTC.

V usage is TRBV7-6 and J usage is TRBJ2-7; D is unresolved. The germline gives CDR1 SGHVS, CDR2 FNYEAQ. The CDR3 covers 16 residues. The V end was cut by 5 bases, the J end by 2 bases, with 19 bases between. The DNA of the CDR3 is TGTGCCAGCAGCCCCCACCGTGGAACTAATACCTACGAGCAGTACTTC. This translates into CASSPHRGTNTYEQYF.

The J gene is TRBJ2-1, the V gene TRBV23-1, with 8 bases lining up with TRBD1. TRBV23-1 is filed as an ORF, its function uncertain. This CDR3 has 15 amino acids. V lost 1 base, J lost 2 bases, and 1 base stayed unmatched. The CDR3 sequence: CASSQYRGTYNEQFF. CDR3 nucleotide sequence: TGCGCCAGCAGTCAATACAGGGGGACCTACAATGAGCAGTTCTTC.

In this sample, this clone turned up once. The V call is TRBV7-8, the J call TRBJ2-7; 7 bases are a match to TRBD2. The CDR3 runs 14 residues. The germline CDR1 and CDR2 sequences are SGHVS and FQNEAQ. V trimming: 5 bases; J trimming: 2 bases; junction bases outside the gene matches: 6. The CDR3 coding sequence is TGTGCCAGCAGCGAACCCGGGGGGACCTACGAGCAGTACTTC. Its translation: CASSEPGGTYEQYF. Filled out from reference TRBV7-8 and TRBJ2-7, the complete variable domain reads GAGVSQSPRYKVAKRGQDVALRCDPISGHVSLFWYQQALGQGPEFLTYFQNEAQLDKSGLPSDRFFAERPEGSVSTLKIQRTQQEDSAVYLCASSEPGGTYEQYFGPGTRLTVT.

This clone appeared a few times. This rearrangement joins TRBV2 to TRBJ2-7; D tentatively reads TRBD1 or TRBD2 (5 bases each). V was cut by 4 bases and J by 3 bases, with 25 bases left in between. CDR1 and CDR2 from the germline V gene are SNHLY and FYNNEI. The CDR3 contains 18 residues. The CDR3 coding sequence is TGTGCCAGCAGTGGCCCCCGGGAAACAGGCCCCTCCAACTACGAGCAGTACTTC. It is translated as CASSGPRETGPSNYEQYF.

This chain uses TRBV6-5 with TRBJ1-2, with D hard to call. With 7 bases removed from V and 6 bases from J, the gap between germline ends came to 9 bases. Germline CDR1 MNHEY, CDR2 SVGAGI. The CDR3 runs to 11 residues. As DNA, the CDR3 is TGTGCCAGCAATGGCGCGGATGGCTACACCTTC. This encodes CASNGADGYTF.

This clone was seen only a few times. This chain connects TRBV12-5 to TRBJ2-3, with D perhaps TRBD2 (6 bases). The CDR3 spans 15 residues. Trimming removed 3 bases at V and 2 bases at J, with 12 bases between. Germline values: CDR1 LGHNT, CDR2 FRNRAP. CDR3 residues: CASGFGTGYTDTQYF. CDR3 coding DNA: TGTGCTAGTGGTTTCGGGACTGGATACACAGATACGCAGTATTTT.

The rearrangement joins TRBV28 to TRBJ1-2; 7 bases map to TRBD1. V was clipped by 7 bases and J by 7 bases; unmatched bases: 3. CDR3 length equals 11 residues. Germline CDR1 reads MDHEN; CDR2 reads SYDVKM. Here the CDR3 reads CASNDRVGYTF. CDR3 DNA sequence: TGTGCCAGCAACGACAGGGTTGGCTACACCTTC.

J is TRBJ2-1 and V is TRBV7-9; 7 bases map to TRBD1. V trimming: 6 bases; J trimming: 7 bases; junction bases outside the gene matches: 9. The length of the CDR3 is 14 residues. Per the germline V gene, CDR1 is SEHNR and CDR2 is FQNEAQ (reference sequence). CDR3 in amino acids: CASRSPGTENEQFF. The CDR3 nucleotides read TGTGCCAGCAGATCCCCCGGGACAGAGAATGAGCAGTTCTTC. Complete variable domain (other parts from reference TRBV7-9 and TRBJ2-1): DTGVSQNPRHKITKRGQNVTFRCDPISEHNRLYWYRQTLGQGPEFLTYFQNEAQLEKSRLLSDRFSAERPKGSFSTLEIQRTEQGDSAMYLCASRSPGTENEQFFGPGTRLTVL.

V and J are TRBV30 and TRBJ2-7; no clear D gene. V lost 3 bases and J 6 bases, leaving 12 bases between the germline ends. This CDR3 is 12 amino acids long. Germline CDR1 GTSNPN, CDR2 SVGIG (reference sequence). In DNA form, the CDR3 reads TGTGCCTGGAGCCTGCCGACGGCCGAGCAGTACTTC. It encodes CAWSLPTAEQYF.

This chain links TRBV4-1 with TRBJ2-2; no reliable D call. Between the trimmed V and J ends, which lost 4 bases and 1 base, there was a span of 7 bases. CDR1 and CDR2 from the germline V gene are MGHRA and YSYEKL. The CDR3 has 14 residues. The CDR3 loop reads CASSLVGNTGELFF. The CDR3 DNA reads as TGCGCCAGCAGCCTAGTAGGGAACACCGGGGAGCTGTTTTTT.